The present T cell receptor beta chain was sequenced within a study of metastatic and nonmetastatic thyroid tumors. Study information: Repertoire comparisons spanned blood and tumor or nodule tissue from malignant and benign thyroid patients. Study-wide results and limits: Malignant thyroid tumors reportedly had TCR beta diversity that was significantly higher than in benign nodules, in blood and tumor.

V shed 6 bases and J 0 bases; nucleotides not matched to a gene: 2. The CDR3 length is 13 residues. Per the germline V gene, CDR1 is SGHDT and CDR2 is YYEEEE. All patients reached thyroid surgery having received no treatment beforehand. Authors' methods: The authors used CDR3 differences across clinicopathological groups to build a distant-metastasis classifier for papillary thyroid cancer. Via MiXCR, TCRdb re-called the PCR reads. What appears here as the V and J calls and clone size reflects TCRdb's work, not the paper's. Here the sample spans approximately 34,000 clones, 16% being singletons. In this sample, this clone turned up many times. The target antigen is unknown.

The J gene is TRBJ2-7, the V gene TRBV5-6; 8 bases align to TRBD1. The sequenced sample was blood. The TCR originated in a female donor with papillary thyroid cancer or a benign thyroid nodule (not recorded which). Some clones in this sample may be carry-over from other donors' samples. DNA of the CDR3: TGTGCCAGCAACGGACAGGGCTCCTACGAGCAGTACTTC. Its protein is CASNGQGSYEQYF.